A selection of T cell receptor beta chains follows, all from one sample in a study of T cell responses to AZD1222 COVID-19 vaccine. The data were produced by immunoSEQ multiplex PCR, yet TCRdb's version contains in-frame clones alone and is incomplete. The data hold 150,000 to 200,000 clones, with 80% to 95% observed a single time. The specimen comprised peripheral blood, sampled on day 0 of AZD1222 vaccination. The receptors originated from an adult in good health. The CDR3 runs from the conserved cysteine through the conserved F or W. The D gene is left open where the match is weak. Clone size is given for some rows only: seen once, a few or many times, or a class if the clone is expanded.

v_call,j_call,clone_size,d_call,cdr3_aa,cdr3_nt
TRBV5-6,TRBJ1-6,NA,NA,CASSQGNSYNSPLHF,TGTGCCAGCAGCCAGGGGAACTCCTATAATTCACCCCTCCACTTT
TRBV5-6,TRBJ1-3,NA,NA,CASSKDGNTIYF,TGTGCCAGCAGCAAAGATGGAAACACCATATATTTT
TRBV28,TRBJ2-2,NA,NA,CASSLELDSSAGELFF,TGTGCCAGCAGTCTCGAACTAGATTCGTCGGCCGGGGAGCTGTTTTTT
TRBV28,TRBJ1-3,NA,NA,CASSLLAGASGNTIYF,TGTGCCAGCAGTTTATTGGCAGGAGCCTCTGGAAACACCATATATTTT
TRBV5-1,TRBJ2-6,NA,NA,CASSLDGNSGANVLTF,TGCGCCAGCAGCCTGGACGGAAACTCTGGGGCCAACGTCCTGACTTTC
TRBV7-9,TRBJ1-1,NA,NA,CASSLEKGEAFF,TGTGCCAGCAGCCTAGAGAAGGGCGAAGCTTTCTTT
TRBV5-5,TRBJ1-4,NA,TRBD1,CASSRGQGLNEKLFF,TGTGCCAGCAGCCGCGGACAGGGGCTTAATGAAAAACTGTTTTTT
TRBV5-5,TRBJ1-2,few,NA,CASSEGVGAFYGYTF,TGTGCCAGCAGCGAGGGTGTAGGGGCCTTCTATGGCTACACCTTC
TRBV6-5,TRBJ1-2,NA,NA,CASSYGQGAPDGYTF,TGTGCCAGCAGTTATGGGCAGGGAGCCCCTGATGGCTACACCTTC
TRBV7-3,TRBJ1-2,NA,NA,CASSSSGLSGSYTF,TGTGCCAGCAGCTCCTCCGGGCTCAGCGGGAGCTACACCTTC
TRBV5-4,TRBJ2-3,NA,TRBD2,CASSLDLSGGLDTQYF,TGTGCCAGCAGCTTGGACCTCTCGGGAGGGCTGGATACGCAGTATTTT
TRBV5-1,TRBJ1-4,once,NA,CASSLSGGRGSEKLFF,TGCGCCAGCAGCTTGAGCGGCGGGAGGGGCAGTGAAAAACTGTTTTTT
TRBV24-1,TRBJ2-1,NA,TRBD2,CATSDLTSGRARGGEQFF,TGTGCCACCAGTGATTTAACTAGCGGGAGGGCCCGGGGCGGGGAGCAGTTCTTC
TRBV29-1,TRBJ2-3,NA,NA,CSVEPGQQRDTQYF,TGCAGCGTTGAGCCGGGACAACAGCGAGATACGCAGTATTTT
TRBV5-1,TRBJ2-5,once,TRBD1,CASSLAAGGRETQYF,TGCGCCAGCAGCTTGGCCGCAGGGGGCAGAGAGACCCAGTACTTC
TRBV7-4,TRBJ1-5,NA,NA,CASSLVGGDQPQHF,TGTGCCAGCAGCTTAGTGGGCGGGGACCAGCCCCAGCATTTT
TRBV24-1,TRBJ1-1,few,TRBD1,CATKENDRVGTEAFF,TGTGCCACCAAAGAAAATGACAGGGTCGGAACTGAAGCTTTCTTT
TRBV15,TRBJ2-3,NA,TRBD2,CATTTSGRKSTDTQYF,TGTGCCACCACCACTAGCGGGAGGAAAAGCACAGATACGCAGTATTTT
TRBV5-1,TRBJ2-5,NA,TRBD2,CASSWTSGRPQETQYF,TGCGCCAGCAGCTGGACTAGCGGGAGGCCACAAGAGACCCAGTACTTC
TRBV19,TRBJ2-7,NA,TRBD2,CASKTREEGYEQYF,TGTGCCAGCAAAACGCGGGAGGAAGGCTACGAGCAGTACTTC
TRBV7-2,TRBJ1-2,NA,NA,CASRPTGSGYTF,TGTGCCAGCAGGCCAACAGGGTCCGGCTACACCTTC
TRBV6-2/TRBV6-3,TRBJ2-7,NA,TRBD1,CASSYHDRGHEQYF,TGTGCCAGCAGTTACCACGACAGGGGACACGAGCAGTACTTC
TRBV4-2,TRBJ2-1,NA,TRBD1,CASSQGAGTGGYNEQFF,TGTGCCAGCAGCCAAGGCGCAGGGACAGGGGGTTACAATGAGCAGTTCTTC
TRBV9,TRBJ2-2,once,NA,CASSVKAGELFF,TGTGCCAGCAGCGTGAAGGCCGGGGAGCTGTTTTTT
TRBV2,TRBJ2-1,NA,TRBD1,CASSASRTGFNEQFF,TGTGCCAGCAGTGCGAGTCGGACAGGATTCAATGAGCAGTTCTTC
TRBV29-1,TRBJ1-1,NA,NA,CSLRWGTEAFF,TGCAGCCTAAGATGGGGCACTGAAGCTTTCTTT
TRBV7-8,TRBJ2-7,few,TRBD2,CASSLFSLAGGEQYF,TGTGCCAGCAGCTTATTTAGTCTAGCGGGAGGCGAGCAGTACTTC
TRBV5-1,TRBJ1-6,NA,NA,CASSLRGAAPLHF,TGCGCCAGCAGCTTGAGAGGGGCGGCACCCCTCCACTTT
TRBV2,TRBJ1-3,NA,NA,CASSAGNTIYF,TGTGCCAGCTCGGCTGGAAACACCATATATTTT
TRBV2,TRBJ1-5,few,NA,CASTEQVYGNQPQHF,TGTGCCAGCACTGAACAGGTTTACGGTAATCAGCCCCAGCATTTT
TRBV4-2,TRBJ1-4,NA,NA,CASSQDGTSINEKLFF,TGTGCCAGCAGCCAAGATGGGACATCGATTAATGAAAAACTGTTTTTT
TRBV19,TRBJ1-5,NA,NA,CASSIGQPQHF,TGTGCCAGTAGTATCGGTCAGCCCCAGCATTTT
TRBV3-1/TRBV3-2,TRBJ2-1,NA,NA,CASSRSEWGANNEQFF,TGTGCCAGCAGCCGTTCTGAGTGGGGGGCGAACAATGAGCAGTTCTTC
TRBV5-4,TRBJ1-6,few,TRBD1,CASSSDRGGSPLHF,TGTGCCAGCAGCTCGGACAGGGGCGGTTCACCCCTCCACTTT
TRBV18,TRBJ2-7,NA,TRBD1,CASSPTGSNEQYF,TGTGCCAGCTCACCGACAGGGTCGAACGAGCAGTACTTC
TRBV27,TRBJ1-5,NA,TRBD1,CASSPWTGNWNQPQHF,TGTGCCAGCAGTCCGTGGACAGGGAATTGGAATCAGCCCCAGCATTTT
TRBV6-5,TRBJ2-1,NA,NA,CASSLRDHYNEQFF,TGTGCCAGCAGCCTCAGGGACCATTACAATGAGCAGTTCTTC
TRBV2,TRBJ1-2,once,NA,CASNEGRGLRGYTF,TGTGCCAGCAACGAAGGCCGGGGGCTGAGGGGCTACACCTTC
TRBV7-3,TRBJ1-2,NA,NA,CASSRDDRPSLGYTF,TGTGCCAGCAGTCGAGACGACAGGCCTTCTCTTGGCTACACCTTC
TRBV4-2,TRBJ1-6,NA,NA,CASSQEGGDAISYNSPLHF,TGTGCCAGCAGCCAAGAAGGGGGGGACGCTATCTCCTATAATTCACCCCTCCACTTT
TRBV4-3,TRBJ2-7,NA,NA,CASSQAPGPYEQYF,TGCGCCAGCAGCCAAGCCCCGGGCCCCTACGAGCAGTACTTC
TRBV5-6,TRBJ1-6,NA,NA,CASSLDGVNNSPLHF,TGTGCCAGCAGCTTGGACGGGGTTAATAATTCACCCCTCCACTTT
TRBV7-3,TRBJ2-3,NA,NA,CASSFGSATDTQYF,TGTGCCAGCAGCTTCGGGAGCGCCACAGATACGCAGTATTTT
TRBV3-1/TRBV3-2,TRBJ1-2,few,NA,CASSQDGLGGGPQGGYTF,TGTGCCAGCAGCCAAGACGGATTGGGGGGCGGCCCCCAGGGAGGCTACACCTTC
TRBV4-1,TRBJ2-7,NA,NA,CASSQVRLGTRGGPGEQYF,TGCGCCAGCAGCCAAGTTCGTCTGGGAACCCGGGGCGGTCCGGGCGAGCAGTACTTC
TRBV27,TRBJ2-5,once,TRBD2,CASRLAGEETQYF,TGTGCCAGCAGGCTAGCGGGGGAAGAGACCCAGTACTTC
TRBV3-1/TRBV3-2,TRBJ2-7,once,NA,CASSQARYANEQYF,TGTGCCAGCAGCCAAGCTCGGTATGCTAACGAGCAGTACTTC
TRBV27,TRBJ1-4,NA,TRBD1,CASSRRDSNEKLFF,TGTGCCAGCAGTCGCCGGGACAGTAATGAAAAACTGTTTTTT
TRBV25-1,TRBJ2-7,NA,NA,CASSETVSYEQYF,TGTGCCAGCAGTGAAACGGTGTCCTACGAGCAGTACTTC
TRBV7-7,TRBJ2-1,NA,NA,CASSQGGRGASDEQFF,TGTGCCAGCAGCCAGGGGGGCCGAGGGGCCTCGGATGAGCAGTTCTTC
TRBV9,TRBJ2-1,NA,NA,CASSVGVQRPAYNEQFF,TGTGCCAGCAGCGTAGGGGTCCAGAGACCAGCCTACAATGAGCAGTTCTTC
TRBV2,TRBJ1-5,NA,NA,CASTPRQGLGQPQHF,TGTGCCAGCACCCCCAGGCAGGGTTTAGGTCAGCCCCAGCATTTT
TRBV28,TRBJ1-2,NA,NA,CASSFRGGYTF,TGTGCCAGCAGTTTCCGGGGGGGCTACACCTTC
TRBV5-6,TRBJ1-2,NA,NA,CASSEREDGYTF,TGTGCCAGCAGCGAGAGGGAGGATGGCTACACCTTC
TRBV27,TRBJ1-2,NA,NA,CASSLSSHGYGYTF,TGTGCCAGCAGTTTATCGTCCCACGGCTATGGCTACACCTTC